This T cell receptor (beta chain) was retrieved from a study of T cell responses to AZD1222 COVID-19 vaccine. The study's findings and limits: After two AZD1222 doses, spike-specific TCR breadth and depth rose versus day 0. There were mostly white British donors and more females than males, and clonal diversity was possibly underestimated. Every sample of the repertoires postdated the peak T cell response. Spike-wide coverage was observed for vaccine-associated CD4 TCRs, with dominant responses at 160-218 and 743-854.

The assay was immunoSEQ multiplex PCR, and TCRdb's table has in-frame clones only and misses some. The sample records tens of thousands of clones, roughly 82% being singletons. This clone was observed once. Its antigen remains unidentified. There are 13 residues in the CDR3. Germline V CDR1 and CDR2: MDHEN, SYDVKM. The V end was cut by 4 bases, the J end by 4 bases, with 10 bases between. This sequence joins TRBV28 and TRBJ1-2, with unresolved D. The material was peripheral blood, obtained on day 0 of AZD1222 vaccination. This receptor was obtained from an adult in good health. This chain's CDR3 is CASSSGGGYGYTF. In DNA, the CDR3 is TGTGCCAGCAGTTCGGGAGGTGGCTATGGCTACACCTTC.